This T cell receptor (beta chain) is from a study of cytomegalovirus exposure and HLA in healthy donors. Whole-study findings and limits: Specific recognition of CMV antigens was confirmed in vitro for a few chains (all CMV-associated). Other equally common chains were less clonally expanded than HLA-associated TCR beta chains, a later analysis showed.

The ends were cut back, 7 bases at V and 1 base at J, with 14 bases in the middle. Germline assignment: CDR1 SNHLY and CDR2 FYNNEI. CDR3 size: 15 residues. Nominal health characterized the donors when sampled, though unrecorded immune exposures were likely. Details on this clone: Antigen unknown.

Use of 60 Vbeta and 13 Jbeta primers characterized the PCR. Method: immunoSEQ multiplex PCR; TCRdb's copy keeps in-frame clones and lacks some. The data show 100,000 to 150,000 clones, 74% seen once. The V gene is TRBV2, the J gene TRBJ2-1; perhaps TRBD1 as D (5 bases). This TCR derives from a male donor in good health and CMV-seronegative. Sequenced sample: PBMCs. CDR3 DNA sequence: TGTGCCAGCAAGAGGCAGGGCCCATCCTACAATGAGCAGTTCTTC. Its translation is CASKRQGPSYNEQFF.